The clone carrying this T cell receptor beta chain was observed a handful of times. What it binds is unknown. Treatment: 10-day PBMC culture with coronavirus spike peptide pools or control peptides (ViraFEST assay). These data belong to a study of vaccination and CD4 T cells after COVID-19. Broader study findings: The study found median SARS-CoV-2-reactive clonotypes rising from about 22 to 38, not significantly.

An Oncomine TCR Beta short-read assay was used to sequence the DNA from cultured CD4+ T cells. MiXCR, applied by TCRdb to the PCR reads, yields one record per CDR3 protein. The sample yields roughly 5,200 distinct CDR3 sequences, around 32% seen once. Trimming took off 5 bases at V and 5 bases at J, with 9 bases between the two ends. CDR1 and CDR2 (germline): MDHEN, SYDVKM. The CDR3 runs 12 residues. V is TRBV28 and J is TRBJ1-2; D gene unclear. This TCR came from a human donor who had recovered from COVID-19. The sample was CD4+ T cells from blood, cultured in vitro, taken after SARS-CoV-2 vaccination. CDR3: CASSHREYGYTF. Written as DNA, the CDR3 is TGTGCCAGCAGTCACCGGGAATATGGCTACACCTTC.